This T cell receptor (beta chain) was retrieved from a study of cytomegalovirus exposure and HLA in healthy donors. The PCR was carried out with 60 Vbeta primers and 13 Jbeta primers. The repertoire was sequenced with immunoSEQ multiplex PCR; TCRdb's copy has only in-frame clones and lacks some. The table has some 140,000 clones, over 70% seen once. CDR1 and CDR2 from the germline V gene are MNHNS and SASEGT. The V gene end was trimmed by 1 base and the J gene end by 2 bases; junction bases not matched to a gene: 6. The CDR3 runs to 16 residues. The chain has TRBV6-1 and TRBJ2-7; TRBD1 aligns across 9 bases. This TCR was sampled from a man younger than 40 in good health and CMV-seronegative. Input material: PBMCs. Here the CDR3 DNA reads TGTGCCAGCAGTGAAGTTAGGACAGGGGCCGCCTACGAGCAGTACTTC. This translates into CASSEVRTGAAYEQYF.